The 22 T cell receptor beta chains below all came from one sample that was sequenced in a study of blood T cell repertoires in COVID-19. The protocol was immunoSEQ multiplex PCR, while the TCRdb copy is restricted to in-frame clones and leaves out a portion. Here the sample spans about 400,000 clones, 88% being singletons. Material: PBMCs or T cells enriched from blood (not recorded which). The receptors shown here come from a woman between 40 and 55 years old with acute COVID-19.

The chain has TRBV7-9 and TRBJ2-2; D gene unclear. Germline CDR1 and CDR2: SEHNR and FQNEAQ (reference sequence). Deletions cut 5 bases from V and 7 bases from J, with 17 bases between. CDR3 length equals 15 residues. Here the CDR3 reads CASSQRGYSGGELFF. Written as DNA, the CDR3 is TGTGCCAGCAGCCAGCGAGGTTATTCCGGCGGGGAGCTGTTTTTT.

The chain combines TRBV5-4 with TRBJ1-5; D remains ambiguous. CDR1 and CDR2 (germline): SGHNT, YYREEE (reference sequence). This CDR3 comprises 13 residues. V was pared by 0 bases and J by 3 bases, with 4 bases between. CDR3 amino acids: CASSLGLNQPQHF. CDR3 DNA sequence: TGTGCCAGCAGCTTGGGGCTCAATCAGCCCCAGCATTTT.

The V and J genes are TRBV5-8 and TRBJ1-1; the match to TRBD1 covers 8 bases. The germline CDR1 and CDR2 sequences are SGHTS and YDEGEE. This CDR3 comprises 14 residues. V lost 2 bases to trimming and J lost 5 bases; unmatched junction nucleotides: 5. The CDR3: CASSFGQGRTEAFF. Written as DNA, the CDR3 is TGTGCCAGCAGCTTCGGACAGGGTCGGACTGAAGCTTTCTTT.

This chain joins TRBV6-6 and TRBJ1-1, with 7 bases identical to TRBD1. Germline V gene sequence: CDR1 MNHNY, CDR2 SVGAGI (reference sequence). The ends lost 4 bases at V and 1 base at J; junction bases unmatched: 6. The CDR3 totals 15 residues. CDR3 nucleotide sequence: TGTGCCAGCAGTTCCCGACAGGGTGGGAACACTGAAGCTTTCTTT. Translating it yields CASSSRQGGNTEAFF.

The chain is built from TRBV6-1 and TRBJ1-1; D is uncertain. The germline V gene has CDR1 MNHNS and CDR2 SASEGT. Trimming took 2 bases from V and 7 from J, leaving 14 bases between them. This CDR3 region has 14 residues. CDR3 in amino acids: CASSESGGRVEAFF. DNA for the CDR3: TGTGCCAGCAGTGAAAGTGGCGGTCGGGTTGAAGCTTTCTTT.

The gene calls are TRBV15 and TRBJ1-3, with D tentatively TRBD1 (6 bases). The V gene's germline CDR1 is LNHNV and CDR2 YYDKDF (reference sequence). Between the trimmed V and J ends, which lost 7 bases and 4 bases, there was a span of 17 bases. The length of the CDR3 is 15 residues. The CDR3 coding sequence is TGTGCCACCACCTTAAACCGGGACAAAGGAAACACCATATATTTT. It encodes CATTLNRDKGNTIYF.

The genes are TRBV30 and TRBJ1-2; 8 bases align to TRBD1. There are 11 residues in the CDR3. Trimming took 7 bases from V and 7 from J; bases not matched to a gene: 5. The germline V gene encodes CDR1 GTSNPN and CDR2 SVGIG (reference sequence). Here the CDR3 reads CASTGGGGYTF. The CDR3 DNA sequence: TGTGCCTCCACAGGGGGTGGTGGCTACACCTTC. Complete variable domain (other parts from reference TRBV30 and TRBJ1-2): SQTIHQWPATLVQPVGSPLSLECTVEGTSNPNLYWYRQAAGRGLQLLFYSVGIGQISSEVPQNLSASRPQDRQFILSSKKLLLSDSGFYLCASTGGGGYTFGSGTRLTVV.

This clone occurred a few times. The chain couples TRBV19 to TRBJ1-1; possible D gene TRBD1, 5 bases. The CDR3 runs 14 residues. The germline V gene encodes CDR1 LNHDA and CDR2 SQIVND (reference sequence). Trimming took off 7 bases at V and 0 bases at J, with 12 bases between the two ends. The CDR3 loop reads CASMATDMNTEAFF. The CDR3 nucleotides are TGTGCCAGTATGGCGACAGACATGAACACTGAAGCTTTCTTT.

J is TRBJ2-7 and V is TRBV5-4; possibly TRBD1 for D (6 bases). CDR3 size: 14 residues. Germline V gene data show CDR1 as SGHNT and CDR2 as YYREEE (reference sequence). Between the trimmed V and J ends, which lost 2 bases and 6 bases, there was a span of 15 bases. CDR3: CASSFTGQWGEQYF. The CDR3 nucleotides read TGTGCCAGCAGCTTTACAGGGCAGTGGGGCGAGCAGTACTTC. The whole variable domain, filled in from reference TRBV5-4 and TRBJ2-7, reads ETGVTQSPTHLIKTRGQQVTLRCSSQSGHNTVSWYQQALGQGPQFIFQYYREEENGRGNFPPRFSGLQFPNYSSELNVNALELDDSALYLCASSFTGQWGEQYFGPGTRLTVT.

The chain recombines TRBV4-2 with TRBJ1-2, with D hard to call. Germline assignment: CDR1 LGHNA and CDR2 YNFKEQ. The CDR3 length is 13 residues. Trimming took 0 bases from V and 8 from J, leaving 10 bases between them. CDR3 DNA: TGTGCCAGCAGCCAAGATTTGGGGAGCGGCTACACCTTC. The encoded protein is CASSQDLGSGYTF.

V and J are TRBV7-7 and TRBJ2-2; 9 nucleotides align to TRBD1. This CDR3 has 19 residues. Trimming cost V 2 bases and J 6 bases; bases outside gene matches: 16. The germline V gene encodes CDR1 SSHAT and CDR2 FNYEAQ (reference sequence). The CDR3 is CASSLRRGTGFEIPGELFF. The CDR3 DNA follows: TGTGCCAGCAGCTTAAGGCGGGGGACAGGGTTTGAGATTCCCGGGGAGCTGTTTTTT. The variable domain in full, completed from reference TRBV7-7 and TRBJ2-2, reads GAGVSQSPRYKVTKRGQDVTLRCDPISSHATLYWYQQALGQGPEFLTYFNYEAQPDKSGLPSDRFSAERPEGSISTLTIQRTEQRDSAMYRCASSLRRGTGFEIPGELFFGEGSRLTVL.

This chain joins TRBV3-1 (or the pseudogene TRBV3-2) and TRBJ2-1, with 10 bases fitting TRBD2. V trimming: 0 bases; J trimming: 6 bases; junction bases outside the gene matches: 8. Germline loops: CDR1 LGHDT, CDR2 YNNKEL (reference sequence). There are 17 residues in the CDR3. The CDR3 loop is CASSQERAGGLSNEQFF. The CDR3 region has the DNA TGTGCCAGCAGCCAAGAACGAGCGGGGGGGCTTAGCAATGAGCAGTTCTTC.

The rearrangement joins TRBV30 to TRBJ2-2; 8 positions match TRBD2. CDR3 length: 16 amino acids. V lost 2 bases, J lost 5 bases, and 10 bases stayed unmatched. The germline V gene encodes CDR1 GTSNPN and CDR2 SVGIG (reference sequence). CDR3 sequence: CAWSSERGLGTGELFF. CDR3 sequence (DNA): TGTGCCTGGAGTAGCGAGCGGGGGCTGGGAACCGGGGAGCTGTTTTTT.

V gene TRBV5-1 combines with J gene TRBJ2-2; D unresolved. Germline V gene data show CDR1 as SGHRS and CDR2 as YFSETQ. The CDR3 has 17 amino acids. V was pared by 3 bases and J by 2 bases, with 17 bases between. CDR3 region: CASSSLLPGANTGELFF. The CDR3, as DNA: TGCGCCAGCAGCTCCCTCCTCCCCGGAGCCAACACCGGGGAGCTGTTTTTT.

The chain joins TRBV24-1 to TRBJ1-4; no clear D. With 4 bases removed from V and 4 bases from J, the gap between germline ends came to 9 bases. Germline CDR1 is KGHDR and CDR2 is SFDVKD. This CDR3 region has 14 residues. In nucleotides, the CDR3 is TGTGCCACCAGTGAGACTCGGGGTAATGAAAAACTGTTTTTT. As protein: CATSETRGNEKLFF.

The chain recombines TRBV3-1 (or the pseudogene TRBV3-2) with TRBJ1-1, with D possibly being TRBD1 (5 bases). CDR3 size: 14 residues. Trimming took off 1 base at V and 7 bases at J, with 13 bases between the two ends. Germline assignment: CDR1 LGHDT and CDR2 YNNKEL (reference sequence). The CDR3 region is CASSQGHGGSEAFF. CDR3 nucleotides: TGTGCCAGCAGCCAAGGACACGGGGGAAGTGAAGCTTTCTTT.

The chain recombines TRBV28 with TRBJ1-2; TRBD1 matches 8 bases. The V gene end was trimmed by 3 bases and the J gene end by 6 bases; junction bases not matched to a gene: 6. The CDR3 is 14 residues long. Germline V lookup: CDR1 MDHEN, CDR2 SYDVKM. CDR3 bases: TGTGCCAGCAGTTTTATGGACAGGGTCAATGGCTACACCTTC. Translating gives CASSFMDRVNGYTF.

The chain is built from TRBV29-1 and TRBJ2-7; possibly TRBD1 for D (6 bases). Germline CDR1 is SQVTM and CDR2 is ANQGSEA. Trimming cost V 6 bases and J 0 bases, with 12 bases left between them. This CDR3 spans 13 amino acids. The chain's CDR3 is CSVATGPSYEQYF. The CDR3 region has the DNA TGCAGCGTCGCTACAGGGCCCTCCTACGAGCAGTACTTC.

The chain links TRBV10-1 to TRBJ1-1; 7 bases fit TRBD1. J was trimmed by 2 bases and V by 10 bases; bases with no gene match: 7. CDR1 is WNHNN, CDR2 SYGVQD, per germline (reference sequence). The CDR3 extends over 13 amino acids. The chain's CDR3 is CATSGQSNTEAFF. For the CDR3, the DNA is TGCGCCACCTCGGGACAGTCCAACACTGAAGCTTTCTTT.

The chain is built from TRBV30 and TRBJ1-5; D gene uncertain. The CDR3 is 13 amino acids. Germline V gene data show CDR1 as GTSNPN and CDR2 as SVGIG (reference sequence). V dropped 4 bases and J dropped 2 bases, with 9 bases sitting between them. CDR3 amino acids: CAWNLGGNQPQHF. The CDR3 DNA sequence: TGTGCCTGGAATCTGGGCGGCAATCAGCCCCAGCATTTT.

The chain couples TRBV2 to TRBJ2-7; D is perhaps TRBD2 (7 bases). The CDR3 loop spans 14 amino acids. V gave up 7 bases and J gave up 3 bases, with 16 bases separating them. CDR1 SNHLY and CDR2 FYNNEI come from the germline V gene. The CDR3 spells CASIGGGSSYEQYF. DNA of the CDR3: TGTGCCAGCATAGGGGGGGGATCAAGCTACGAGCAGTACTTC.

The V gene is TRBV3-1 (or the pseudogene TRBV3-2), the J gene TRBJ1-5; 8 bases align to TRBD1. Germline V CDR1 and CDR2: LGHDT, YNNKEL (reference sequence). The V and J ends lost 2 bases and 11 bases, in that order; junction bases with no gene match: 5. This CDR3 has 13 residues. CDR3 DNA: TGTGCCAGCAGCCAAACAGGGGGAACGGCCCAGCATTTT. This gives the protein CASSQTGGTAQHF.